This T cell receptor (beta chain) came from a study of naive and memory T cell subsets. Regarding the study as a whole: In naive cells, over 95% of TCR sequences were seen only once. A few larger clonotypes appeared in naive repertoires, especially CD8, possibly memory cells re-expressing CD45RA. Gini index rose across naive, CM, EM and EMRA in CD4 and CD8.

As to this clonotype: Its antigen is unknown.

V lost 5 bases and J lost 5; bases outside the gene matches: 3. CDR1 and CDR2 (germline): SQVTM, ANQGSEA. This CDR3 has 13 amino acids. Cells stained for CD3, CD4, CD8, CD45RA, CD27 and viability were sorted into four CD45RA/CD27 subsets. Two oligonucleotides, mixed equimolar, formed the beta constant-region primer covering TRBC1 and TRBC2. Four rounds of PCR amplified the ligated cDNA using nested alpha and beta constant-region primers plus SP2. A 12-nucleotide UMI and the SP2 primer were added to the cDNA 3' end by oligonucleotide ligation. TCRdb re-analysed the UMI-ligation and nested PCR reads in MiXCR, keeping a single row per CDR3 protein. The sample has about 160,000 distinct CDR3 sequences; approximately 22% are singletons.

The material sequenced was naive CD4+ T cells from blood. This TCR was recovered from a human donor in good health. This rearrangement joins TRBV29-1 to TRBJ2-1; 10 bases fit TRBD1. The CDR3, as DNA: TGCAGCGTTAAAGGGACAGGGGACAATGAGCAGTTCTTC. Translation gives CSVKGTGDNEQFF.